Below are 3 T cell receptor beta chains sequenced from a single sample in a study of radiotherapy plus CTLA-4 blockade in lung cancer. The method was immunoSEQ multiplex PCR; TCRdb's version includes in-frame clones alone and lacks a portion of them. The sample shows roughly 120,000 clones, about four fifths of them seen only once. Source: peripheral blood, taken from a patient treated with radiotherapy plus ipilimumab. These receptors were obtained from a human donor with non-small cell lung cancer who had a partial response to radiotherapy plus ipilimumab.

This clone appeared a few times. The rearrangement uses TRBV2 and TRBJ1-4, with D possibly TRBD1 on 6 matching bases. The V end was cut by 2 bases, the J end by 6 bases, with 10 bases between. Germline V lookup: CDR1 SNHLY, CDR2 FYNNEI. There are 14 residues in the CDR3. This CDR3 is CASSEWGLDEKLFF. In DNA form, the CDR3 reads TGTGCCAGCAGTGAATGGGGGCTGGATGAAAAACTGTTTTTT.

The chain has TRBV29-1 and TRBJ2-1; 10 bases fit TRBD2. The germline V gene encodes CDR1 SQVTM and CDR2 ANQGSEA. The CDR3 is 16 amino acids. J lost 9 bases, V lost 0 bases, and 11 bases had no gene match. In DNA, the CDR3 is TGCAGCGTTGAAGATCGGCTAGCGGGAGTTTCCGGTGAGCAGTTCTTC. Its protein product is CSVEDRLAGVSGEQFF.

The chain couples TRBV27 to TRBJ2-5; D is perhaps TRBD1 (6 bases). The V and J ends lost 6 bases and 7 bases respectively, with 15 bases between them. Germline V gives CDR1 MNHEY, CDR2 SMNVEV (reference sequence). CDR3 size: 13 residues. The CDR3 here is CASSVGGKRTQYF. DNA of the CDR3: TGTGCCAGCAGCGTTGGGGGCAAAAGGACCCAGTACTTC.